These 22 T cell receptor beta chains were all obtained from the same sample, sequenced in a study of molecular identifiers for immune sequencing clone quantification. TCRdb reanalysed the PCR reads using MiXCR and keeps one entry per CDR3 protein. There are fewer than 350,000 distinct CDR3 sequences in the sample; around a fifth occur only once, and approximately 0.8% lies in the top ten. The sequencing input was naive CD8+ T cells from blood, with Jurkat cell RNA spiked in. Subset meaning: FACS-sorted CD8+CD4-CCR7+CD45RA+ naive T cells. Receptor source: a human donor in good health. Some libraries in this study had Jurkat cell RNA spiked in.

This clonotype was picked up many times. The J gene is TRBJ2-5, the V gene TRBV30; D is unresolved. The V end was cut by 0 bases, the J end by 5 bases, with 13 bases between. Germline V gene sequence: CDR1 GTSNPN, CDR2 SVGIG (reference sequence). The CDR3 is 14 amino acids. The CDR3 loop is CAWSVRLLGETQYF. CDR3 sequence (DNA): TGTGCCTGGAGTGTACGGCTCCTAGGGGAGACCCAGTACTTC.

Ten or more counts support this clonotype. This chain links TRBV5-1 with TRBJ2-1; possibly TRBD1 or TRBD2 for D (6 bases each). Trimming left V 3 bases short and J 9 bases short, with 19 bases between. CDR1 and CDR2 from the germline V gene are SGHRS and YFSETQ. The length of the CDR3 is 15 residues. CDR3 nucleotides: TGCGCCAGCAGCTGGGGGGCAGGAGTTCAGTCTGAGCAGTTCTTC. The encoded protein is CASSWGAGVQSEQFF.

In this sample, this clonotype turned up a few times. This chain joins TRBV6-2 or TRBV6-3 and TRBJ2-3, with 12 bases lining up with TRBD2. From germline, CDR1 is MNHEY and CDR2 SVGEGT. CDR3 size: 16 residues. The trim removed 0 bases at V and 11 bases at J, leaving 9 bases unmatched. The CDR3 spells CASSYSPSGRAARQYF. The DNA of the CDR3 is TGTGCCAGCAGTTACTCACCTAGCGGGAGGGCCGCTCGGCAGTATTTT.

Turning to this clonotype: This could be a read error, since a much larger clone is one nucleotide away. This chain joins TRBV30 and TRBJ2-7, with D possibly being TRBD2 (6 bases). The CDR3 runs to 14 residues. Germline CDR1 and CDR2: GTSNPN and SVGIG (reference sequence). CDR3 in DNA: TGTGCCTGGAGTGTACTTCGGGGGACCTACGAGCGGTACTTC. Its translation: CAWSVLRGTYERYF.

This clonotype has at least ten counts. V usage is TRBV7-2 and J usage is TRBJ2-1; D uncertain. Looked up from germline, CDR1 is SGHTA and CDR2 is FQGNSA. This CDR3 region has 15 residues. V lost 1 base, J lost 2 bases, and 9 bases lay in between. This CDR3 is CASSLDGNAYNEQFF. Written as DNA, the CDR3 is TGTGCCAGCAGCTTAGATGGGAATGCCTACAATGAGCAGTTCTTC.

A few counts support this clonotype. The CDR3 end shows no conserved phenylalanine or tryptophan, and so a read error is likely. The rearrangement links TRBV20-1 to TRBJ2-3; 9 nucleotides match TRBD1. The CDR3 loop spans 16 amino acids. The V gene's germline CDR1 is DFQATT and CDR2 SNEGSKA (reference sequence). V lost 6 bases and J lost 2; bases outside the gene matches: 12. CDR3 amino acids: CSAPDPGQGVTDTQYS. The DNA for the CDR3 is TGCAGTGCCCCTGATCCGGGACAGGGAGTCACAGATACGCAGTATTCT.

On this clonotype: This may arise from a read error, as a much more abundant clone is one base away. This chain joins TRBV6-5 and TRBJ1-4, with D possibly matching TRBD1 (5 bases). CDR1 is MNHEY and CDR2 is SVGAGI in the germline V gene. This CDR3 contains 17 residues. Trimming shortened V by 5 bases and J by 6 bases, and 22 bases separated the two germline ends. CDR3 sequence reads: CASSRRGSRNPDEKLFF. In DNA, the CDR3 is TGTGCCAGCAGTCGCCGGGGCAGCCGCAATCCTGATGAAAAACTGTTTTTT.

In this sample, this clonotype turned up many times. The chain employs TRBV7-9 and TRBJ1-5; no reliable D call. The CDR3 contains 15 residues. V dropped 0 bases and J dropped 0 bases, with 6 bases sitting between them. Germline assignment: CDR1 SEHNR and CDR2 FQNEAQ (reference sequence). CDR3 nucleotides: TGTGCCAGCAGCTTAGCAGGCTATAGCAATCAGCCCCAGCATTTT. Translation gives CASSLAGYSNQPQHF.

This clonotype was detected a few times. The chain is built from TRBV21-1 and TRBJ2-7; the table assigns TRBD1, which was not confirmed against the DNA. TRBV21-1 is designated a pseudogene. The CDR3 is 18 amino acids. The CDR3 DNA reads as TGTGCCAGCAGCAAAGTCGGGCGAAGGGGGGCTCTCTCCTACGAGCAGTACTTC. Translating gives CASSKVGRRGALSYEQYF.

There are many counts of this clonotype. The chain recombines TRBV7-9 with TRBJ1-1; D perhaps matches TRBD1 (5 bases). Trimming pared 1 base from V and 4 bases from J, leaving 10 bases between. The CDR3 runs 14 residues. CDR1 SEHNR and CDR2 FQNEAQ come from the germline V gene (reference sequence). The CDR3 sequence: CASSLGGQITEAFF. The CDR3 DNA is TGTGCCAGCAGCTTAGGGGGCCAGATCACTGAAGCTTTCTTT.

This clonotype has a count of ten or more. The gene calls are TRBV7-9 and TRBJ2-2; no definite D call. The germline V gene has CDR1 SEHNR and CDR2 FQNEAQ (reference sequence). Trimming removed 11 bases from V and 2 bases from J, with 9 bases in between. The CDR3 has 12 residues. The CDR3 reads CAHPSNTGELFF. In DNA form, the CDR3 reads TGTGCCCACCCCAGTAACACCGGGGAGCTGTTTTTT. Together with reference TRBV7-9 and TRBJ2-2, the CDR3 gives the full variable domain: DTGVSQNPRHKITKRGQNVTFRCDPISEHNRLYWYRQTLGQGPEFLTYFQNEAQLEKSRLLSDRFSAERPKGSFSTLEIQRTEQGDSAMYLCAHPSNTGELFFGEGSRLTVL.

As regards this clonotype: A much larger clone is a single base away; this may be a read error. This rearrangement joins TRBV9 to TRBJ2-7, with unresolved D. Germline assignment: CDR1 SGDLS and CDR2 YYNGEE. The CDR3 covers 15 residues. The V end lost 0 bases, the J end lost 0 bases, and 10 bases lay between the germline ends. CDR3 amino acids: CASSVGRTPSYEQYF. The CDR3 region has the DNA TGTGCCAGCAGCGTAGGGCGTACTCCCTCCTACGAGCAGTACTTC.

This clonotype came up many times. The chain joins TRBV7-9 to TRBJ2-3, with 12 nucleotides matching TRBD2. Germline V gene data show CDR1 as SEHNR and CDR2 as FQNEAQ (reference sequence). The V and J ends lost 5 bases and 4 bases, in that order; junction bases with no gene match: 7. This CDR3 contains 16 residues. The CDR3 loop is CASSTGTSGYADTQYF. CDR3 sequence (DNA): TGTGCCAGCAGCACTGGGACTAGCGGGTACGCAGATACGCAGTATTTT.

On this clonotype: It may be a read error: a sequence one base away is much more abundant. The conserved closing phenylalanine or tryptophan is absent in this CDR3, likely reflecting a read error. The chain couples TRBV7-6 to TRBJ2-3; D possibly matches TRBD1 or TRBD2 (5 bases each). CDR3 length: 15 residues. Germline V gene data show CDR1 as SGHVS and CDR2 as FNYEAQ. Deletions cut 3 bases from V and 3 bases from J, with 13 bases between. CDR3 DNA sequence: TGTGCCAGCAGCTTGATGGGCGAGGGGACAGATACGCAGTATCTT. It specifies CASSLMGEGTDTQYL.

The genes are TRBV15 and TRBJ1-1, with unresolved D. Germline CDR1 and CDR2: LNHNV and YYDKDF (reference sequence). This CDR3 has 13 residues. Trimming shortened V by 0 bases and J by 8 bases, and 10 bases separated the two germline ends. CDR3 sequence: CATSRDGAREAFF. The CDR3 nucleotides read TGTGCCACCAGCAGAGATGGAGCCAGGGAAGCTTTCTTT.

This clonotype was seen ten or more times. The chain is built from TRBV28 and TRBJ1-4; D is uncertain. Germline V gene data show CDR1 as MDHEN and CDR2 as SYDVKM. This CDR3 is 14 amino acids long. V lost 4 bases, J lost 5 bases, and 11 bases lay in between. In nucleotides, the CDR3 is TGTGCCAGCAGTTCGTCTTATGGGAATGAAAAACTGTTTTTT. It translates to CASSSSYGNEKLFF. The variable domain in full, completed from reference TRBV28 and TRBJ1-4, reads DVKVTQSSRYLVKRTGEKVFLECVQDMDHENMFWYRQDPGLGLRLIYFSYDVKMKEKGDIPEGYSVSREKKERFSLILESASTNQTSMYLCASSSSYGNEKLFFGSGTQLSVL.

About this clonotype: A much larger clone differs from this one at a single base, so this may be a read error. This chain joins TRBV6-2 or TRBV6-3 and TRBJ2-7, with 10 bases matching TRBD2. CDR1 is MNHEY, CDR2 SVGEGT, per germline. With V trimmed by 10 bases and J by 9 bases, 18 bases remained unmatched. There are 15 residues in the CDR3. The CDR3 DNA follows: TGTGCCACATCGTCCAGCGGGAGGGCCTTAGGGGGGCAGTACTTC. This sequence encodes CATSSSGRALGGQYF.

In this sample, this clonotype turned up many times. The gene calls are TRBV6-5 and TRBJ1-1; D is uncertain. Germline V gene data show CDR1 as MNHEY and CDR2 as SVGAGI. V shed 6 bases and J shed 0 bases, with 8 bases lying between them. There are 13 residues in the CDR3. CDR3 nucleotide sequence: TGTGCCAGCAGGACGGGCCTGAACACTGAAGCTTTCTTT. This encodes CASRTGLNTEAFF.

The V gene is TRBV11-2, the J gene TRBJ1-1; TRBD1 is a possible D gene (5 bases). CDR1 and CDR2 from the germline V gene are SGHAT and FQNNGV. Trimming left V 2 bases short and J 0 bases short, with 13 bases between. The CDR3 runs to 16 residues. CDR3 protein: CASSLSGGLMNTEAFF. The CDR3 nucleotides read TGTGCCAGCAGCTTAAGTGGGGGGTTAATGAACACTGAAGCTTTCTTT.

This CDR3 reads CASSPGQGVAYNEQFF. The CDR3, as DNA: TGTGCCAGCAGTCCGGGACAGGGGGTGGCCTACAATGAGCAGTTCTTC. The V gene is TRBV6-2 or TRBV6-3, the J gene TRBJ2-1, with 11 bases lining up with TRBD1. Germline CDR1 MNHEY, CDR2 SVGEGT. V trimming: 5 bases; J trimming: 2 bases; junction bases outside the gene matches: 5. CDR3 length: 16 amino acids.

The rearrangement links TRBV2 to TRBJ2-3; 12 positions match TRBD2. CDR1 is SNHLY, CDR2 FYNNEI, per germline. With 1 base clipped from V and 2 bases from J, the junction kept 4 bases outside the gene matches. CDR3 length equals 17 residues. CDR3 in amino acids: CASSEGLAGVTTDTQYF. CDR3 DNA sequence: TGTGCCAGCAGTGAAGGACTAGCGGGGGTTACCACAGATACGCAGTATTTT.

This clonotype was observed many times. The CDR3 bases are TGTGCCAGCAGCGTAGGGACTACTAACTATGGCTACACCTTC. Translating it yields CASSVGTTNYGYTF. The chain combines TRBV9 with TRBJ1-2; D unclear. The V end was cut by 0 bases, the J end by 0 bases, with 6 bases between. Germline loops: CDR1 SGDLS, CDR2 YYNGEE. CDR3 length equals 14 residues.